This T cell receptor beta chain is drawn from a study of blood T cells in healthy people across ages. Whole-study results and caveats: In long-lived donors, naive CD4+ cell counts and diversity exceeded those of aged donors. Among T cells, TCR beta diversity per million cells dropped roughly linearly as age rose.

On this clonotype itself: Its antigen is as yet unknown.

Extraction yielded at least 6 micrograms of total RNA per sample. Germline values: CDR1 KGHSH, CDR2 LQKENI. The CDR3 loop spans 15 amino acids. Unmatched junction bases numbered 10, after V lost 8 bases and J lost 7 bases. Alongside a J-beta primer mix, a sample-barcoded 5' primer served in a second PCR lasting about 7 to 12 cycles. A tag from a template-switch adaptor with 12 random nucleotides marked each cDNA molecule. TCRdb independently ran MiXCR on the 5' RACE reads; one entry per CDR3 protein. The profile shows 660,000 or so distinct CDR3 sequences, roughly 58% of them singletons. Specimen: blood. This receptor was taken from a man aged 60 to 75 in good health. This chain uses TRBV18 with TRBJ2-1, with 11 positions matching TRBD2. The CDR3 spells CASALGLADGNEQFF. The CDR3 DNA follows: TGTGCCAGCGCCCTGGGACTAGCGGACGGAAATGAGCAGTTCTTC.